This section outlines one T cell receptor (beta chain) sequence together with its context. Germline CDR1 reads SNHLY; CDR2 reads FYNNEI. Trimming shortened V by 5 bases and J by 4 bases, and 6 bases separated the two germline ends. The CDR3 runs to 12 residues. This specimen belongs to a study of human T cells and chemical hapten exposure. Regarding treatment: therapeutic diphenylcyclopropenone sensitization with weekly scalp DPC. Within the library, unique molecular identifiers were attached to each individual cDNA molecule. MiXCR was run by TCRdb on the reads, yielding one entry per CDR3 protein. In the table there are a few thousand distinct CDR3 sequences, around half of which are singletons.

Sequenced material: whole blood, taken before DPC sensitization or 2, 6, or about 24 weeks after (not recorded which). The gene calls are TRBV2 and TRBJ2-1; no clear D. The TCR comes from an adult with alopecia areata. Some clones in this sample may be carry-over from other donors' samples. This table probably holds off-target reads from a library built for another chain. The CDR3 loop is CASSQRYNEQFF. Written as DNA, the CDR3 is TGTGCCAGCAGTCAACGGTACAATGAGCAGTTCTTC. Looking up the rest from reference TRBV2 and TRBJ2-1 gives the full variable domain: EPEVTQTPSHQVTQMGQEVILRCVPISNHLYFYWYRQILGQKVEFLVSFYNNEISEKSEIFDDQFSVERPDGSNFTLKIRSTKLEDSAMYFCASSQRYNEQFFGPGTRLTVL.